This T cell receptor (beta chain) was captured in a study of blood T cell repertoires in COVID-19 (TCRdb year 2020). Broadly, across the study: Collaborator samples came from the United States, Italy and Spain and covered acute and convalescent phases of COVID-19. The material from the prospective study consisted of cDNA or gDNA derived from T cells, B-cell-depleted T cells, or PBMCs. The dataset comprised deeply sampled blood TCRbeta repertoires from subjects exposed to, actively infected with, or recovered from COVID-19. A freely available public database, intended as a resource for researchers studying the immune response to SARS-CoV-2, is where the repertoires were released. Samples came from the ongoing ImmuneRACE study (first 160 participants) plus 1,254 subjects from 6 global collaborators. Sample metadata almost always included a de-identified subject ID, COVID-19 status, age in years and sex. Where HLA class I and class II types were available, the types were taken from metadata supplied by the sample provider, not from assay-based typing. What the authors observed across the whole study: The amount of clinical and demographic metadata varied by source and participant and was provided uncurated.

A remark on this clone: Its antigen target is currently unknown. No per-base quality is available; no much larger clone lies one base away.

The CDR3 numbers 14 residues from cysteine through phenylalanine. CDR3 DNA is the only sequence kept; it has 42 bases, read in frame from the first base. V is reduced by 6 bases and J by 0 bases, leaving a spacing of 8 bases between them. The germline V gene (reference sequence) specifies SEHNR as CDR1 and FQNEAQ as CDR2. Each collaborating institution followed its own protocols to collect whole blood in K2EDTA tubes. Collaborator samples were shipped for TCRbeta analysis as frozen whole blood, isolated PBMCs, or DNA extracted from either sample type. TCRbeta CDR3 regions were amplified from genomic DNA using the immunoSEQ Assay, a bias-controlled multiplex PCR. Turning to the authors' computational methods: The number of nucleated cells in each sample was estimated from the amplification of reference gene primers within the assay. To quantify the absolute abundance of each unique TCRbeta CDR3 rearrangement, sequence reads were collapsed and filtered. Productive Simpson clonality was computed per sample as the square root of Simpson's diversity index over productive rearrangements. Entries here come from immuneACCESS through TCRdb and include only in-frame sequences with V and J called. Some clones fail to appear in such tables; in the studies checked, an unresolved V gene covers under half of the shortfall, and the cause of the remainder is unknown. V and J calls and clone size follow that table, whereas D and trimming were derived from the DNA. This sample is represented by fewer than 180,000 clones; roughly 85% of them were singletons. The ten largest clones capture roughly 3.5% of the sample.

Specimen: peripheral blood. The chain was built from TRBV7-9 and TRBJ2-2; TRBD2 is possibly the D segment (5 matching bases). The clonotype comes from a man aged 70 or older with acute or convalescent COVID-19. The CDR3 protein is CASRGDSNTGELFF. The DNA sequence follows: TGTGCCAGCAGGGGAGACTCGAACACCGGGGAGCTGTTTTTT.